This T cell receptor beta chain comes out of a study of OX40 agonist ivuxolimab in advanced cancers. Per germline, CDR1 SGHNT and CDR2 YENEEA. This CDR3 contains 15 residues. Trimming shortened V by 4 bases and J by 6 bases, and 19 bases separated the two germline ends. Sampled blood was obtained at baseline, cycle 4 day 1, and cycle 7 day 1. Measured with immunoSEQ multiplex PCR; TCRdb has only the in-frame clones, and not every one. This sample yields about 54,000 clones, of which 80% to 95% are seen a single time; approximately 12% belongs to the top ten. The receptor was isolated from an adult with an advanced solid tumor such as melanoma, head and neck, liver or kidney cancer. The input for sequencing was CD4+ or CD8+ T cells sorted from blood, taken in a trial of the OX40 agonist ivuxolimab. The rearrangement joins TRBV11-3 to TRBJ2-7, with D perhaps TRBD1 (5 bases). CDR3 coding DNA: TGTGCCAGCAGCTCGCGACCAGGGTCACCCGGCGAGCAGTACTTC. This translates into CASSSRPGSPGEQYF.